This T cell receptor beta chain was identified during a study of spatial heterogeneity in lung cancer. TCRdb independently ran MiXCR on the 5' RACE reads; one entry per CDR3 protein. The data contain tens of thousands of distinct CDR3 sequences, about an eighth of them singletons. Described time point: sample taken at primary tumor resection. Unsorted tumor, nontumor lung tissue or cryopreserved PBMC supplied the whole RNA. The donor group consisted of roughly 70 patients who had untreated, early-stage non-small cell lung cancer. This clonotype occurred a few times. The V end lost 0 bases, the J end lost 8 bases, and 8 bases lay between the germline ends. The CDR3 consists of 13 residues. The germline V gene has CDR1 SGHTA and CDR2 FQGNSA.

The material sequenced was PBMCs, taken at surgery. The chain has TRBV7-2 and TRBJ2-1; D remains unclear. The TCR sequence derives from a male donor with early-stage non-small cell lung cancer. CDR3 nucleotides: TGTGCCAGCAGCTTAGCGTTTGCTGATGAGCAGTTCTTC. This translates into CASSLAFADEQFF. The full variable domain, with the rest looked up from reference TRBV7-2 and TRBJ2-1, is GAGVSQSPSNKVTEKGKDVELRCDPISGHTALYWYRQSLGQGLEFLIYFQGNSAPDKSGLPSDRFSAERTGGSVSTLTIQRTQQEDSAVYLCASSLAFADEQFFGPGTRLTVL.